This T cell receptor (beta chain) came from a study of metastatic and nonmetastatic thyroid tumors. Original handling: A distant-metastasis classifier for papillary thyroid cancer was built using CDR3 differences across clinicopathological groups. From the PCR reads, TCRdb re-called clones with MiXCR. The V and J calls follow TCRdb's processing rather than the paper's. Among about 92,000 clones listed, about 15% were seen once. This clone was observed a handful of times. Because it lacks the conserved phenylalanine or tryptophan at the end, this CDR3 is likely a read error. Every patient was untreated before thyroid surgery. The germline V gene encodes CDR1 MNHNS and CDR2 SASEGT. The CDR3 is 15 residues long. Trimming cost V 11 bases and J 2 bases, with 22 bases left between them.

Sample: blood. This sequence joins TRBV6-1 and TRBJ2-7, with D tentatively TRBD1 (6 bases). The receptor was derived from a female donor with papillary thyroid cancer or a benign thyroid nodule (not recorded which). Some clones in this sample may be carry-over from other donors' samples. The CDR3 DNA reads TGTGCCGGCGCCCAAACAGGGACCTGGGCCTACGAGCAGTACTTA. Its protein is CAGAQTGTWAYEQYL.